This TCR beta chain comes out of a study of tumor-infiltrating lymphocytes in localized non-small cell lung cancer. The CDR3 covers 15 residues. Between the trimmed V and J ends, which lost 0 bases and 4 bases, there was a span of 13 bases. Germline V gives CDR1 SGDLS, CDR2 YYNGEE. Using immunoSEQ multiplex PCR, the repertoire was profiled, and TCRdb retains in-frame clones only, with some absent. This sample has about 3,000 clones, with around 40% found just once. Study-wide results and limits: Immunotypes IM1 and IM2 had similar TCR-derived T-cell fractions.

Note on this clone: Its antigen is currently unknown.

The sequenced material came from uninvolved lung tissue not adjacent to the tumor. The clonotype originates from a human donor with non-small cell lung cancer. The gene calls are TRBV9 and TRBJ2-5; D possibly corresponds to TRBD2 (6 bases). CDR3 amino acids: CASSVVGGLAETQYF. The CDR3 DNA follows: TGTGCCAGCAGCGTAGTCGGGGGTCTTGCAGAGACCCAGTACTTC. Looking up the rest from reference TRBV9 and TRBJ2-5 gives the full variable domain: DSGVTQTPKHLITATGQRVTLRCSPRSGDLSVYWYQQSLDQGLQFLIQYYNGEERAKGNILERFSAQQFPDLHSELNLSSLELGDSALYFCASSVVGGLAETQYFGPGTRLLVL.